The 28 T cell receptor beta chains below were found in one sample sequenced in a study of shared clonotypes between healthy human individuals. Produced via immunoSEQ multiplex PCR; TCRdb's table is partial and in-frame only. This repertoire shows 450,000 to 500,000 clones, about 85% found once; its top ten account for about 13%. The specimen sequenced was PBMCs. Receptor source: a woman aged 40-49 years in good health. Some clones in this sample may be carry-over from other donors' samples.

This clone was found once. The V gene is TRBV10-3, the J gene TRBJ1-1, with a weak D call TRBD1 (6 bases). This CDR3 is built from 15 residues. Germline CDR1 reads ENHRY; CDR2 reads SYGVKD. Trimming took off 6 bases at V and 6 bases at J, with 20 bases between the two ends. This CDR3 is CAIRGGDQGSAEAFF. CDR3 nucleotide sequence: TGTGCCATCAGGGGAGGGGACCAGGGGAGCGCTGAAGCTTTCTTT.

The chain employs TRBV5-1 and TRBJ2-7; unclear D gene. The CDR3 totals 14 residues. The V gene lost 3 bases and the J gene lost 5 bases, with 15 bases spanning the gap. Germline CDR1 reads SGHRS; CDR2 reads YFSETQ. The CDR3, as DNA: TGCGCCAGCAGCTCCGGGCCCGGTCTGGACGAGCAGTACTTC. It encodes CASSSGPGLDEQYF.

Remarks on this clone: Given a far larger clone just one base away, this is likely a sequencing read error. The sample carries other DNA sequences with the same CDR3. The CDR3 is CASSPGDGNQPQHF. CDR3 DNA: TGTGCCAGCAGCCCGGGGGATGGTAATCAGCCCCAGCATTTT. This rearrangement joins TRBV7-9 to TRBJ1-5; weak D call: TRBD1 (5 bases). The CDR3 sequence is 14 residues long. Germline V gene lookup returns CDR1 SEHNR and CDR2 FQNEAQ (reference sequence). V dropped 5 bases and J dropped 4 bases, with 12 bases sitting between them.

As regards this clone: A far bigger clonotype differs at one base, so this is likely a read error. This CDR3 is also generated by other DNA sequences in the sample. The chain carries TRBV30 and TRBJ1-1; no clear D. Germline CDR1 and CDR2: GTSNPN and SVGIG (reference sequence). The CDR3 spans 14 residues. The CDR3 reads CAWSVTEMNTEAFF. Written as DNA, the CDR3 is TGTGCCTGGAGTGTAACGGAGATGAACACCGAAGCTTTCTTT.

The table lists this clone with a count of one. The chain employs TRBV4-3 and TRBJ1-2; a weak D match, TRBD1 (6 bases). The V end was cut by 1 base, the J end by 4 bases, with 16 bases between. The CDR3 runs to 16 residues. Germline CDR1 is LGHNA and CDR2 is YSLEER. The CDR3 bases are TGCGCCAGCAGCCAAGTAACCAGTGGAGGGGGCTATGGCTACACCTTC. Translation: CASSQVTSGGGYGYTF.

The chain uses TRBV2 and TRBJ1-2; D gene uncertain. The V gene lost 6 bases and the J gene lost 2 bases, with 7 bases spanning the gap. The germline CDR1 and CDR2 sequences are SNHLY and FYNNEI. This CDR3 has 12 residues. The CDR3 nucleotides read TGTGCCAGCAGGGACGAGAACTATGGCTACACCTTC. Its protein product is CASRDENYGYTF.

This clone came up a few times. The V call is TRBV25-1, the J call TRBJ2-7; tentative D call: TRBD1 (5 bases). CDR3 length: 13 amino acids. Between the trimmed V and J ends, which lost 2 bases and 5 bases, there was a span of 10 bases. Looked up from germline, CDR1 is MGHDK and CDR2 is SYGVNS. The CDR3: CASSERVGHEQYF. CDR3 coding DNA: TGTGCCAGCAGTGAAAGGGTGGGGCACGAGCAGTACTTC.

This clone was picked up many times. Within the sample, other DNA sequences also encode this same CDR3. The rearrangement joins TRBV11-2 to TRBJ2-1; 9 bases line up with TRBD2. V lost 3 bases and J lost 3; bases outside the gene matches: 3. This CDR3 is 15 amino acids long. CDR1 is SGHAT, CDR2 FQNNGV, per germline. As DNA, the CDR3 is TGTGCCAGCAGCTTCGCTAGCGGGGTCTACAATGAGCAGTTCTTC. This sequence encodes CASSFASGVYNEQFF.

V usage is TRBV28 and J usage is TRBJ2-1; the match to TRBD1 covers 8 bases. Trimming cost V 5 bases and J 4 bases; bases outside gene matches: 7. This CDR3 has 15 residues. The germline CDR1 and CDR2 sequences are MDHEN and SYDVKM. The CDR3 spells CASSPTGGWYNEQFF. CDR3 coding DNA: TGTGCCAGCAGTCCTACAGGGGGGTGGTACAATGAGCAGTTCTTC. The entire variable domain, with the rest obtained from reference TRBV28 and TRBJ2-1, is as follows: DVKVTQSSRYLVKRTGEKVFLECVQDMDHENMFWYRQDPGLGLRLIYFSYDVKMKEKGDIPEGYSVSREKKERFSLILESASTNQTSMYLCASSPTGGWYNEQFFGPGTRLTVL.

The chain has TRBV7-2 and TRBJ2-1; the match to TRBD2 covers 11 bases. Germline CDR1 is SGHTA and CDR2 is FQGNSA. This CDR3 is 17 amino acids long. The V segment lost 1 base and the J segment 3 bases; nucleotides outside the gene matches: 5. DNA of the CDR3: TGTGCCAGCAGCTTAGATTTTAGCGGGAGGGTCTACAATGAGCAGTTCTTC. It is translated as CASSLDFSGRVYNEQFF.

The gene calls are TRBV28 and TRBJ1-5, with D maybe TRBD1 (5 bases). This CDR3 is built from 15 residues. The V gene lost 1 base and the J gene lost 7 bases, with 14 bases spanning the gap. The germline V gene has CDR1 MDHEN and CDR2 SYDVKM. The CDR3 DNA follows: TGTGCCAGCAGTTTATATCTCCGGGACTTCCAGCCCCAGCATTTT. Translated: CASSLYLRDFQPQHF.

CDR3 sequence (DNA): TGTGCCAGCAGCTTAGGTGCGGGAAGGCTTACCGGGGAGCTGTTTTTT. Translating it yields CASSLGAGRLTGELFF. The chain joins TRBV7-2 to TRBJ2-2, with a possible D match to TRBD2 (6 bases). The CDR3 consists of 16 residues. Trimming removed 1 base at V and 5 bases at J, with 14 bases between. Germline CDR1 reads SGHTA; CDR2 reads FQGNSA.

The chain joins TRBV5-5 to TRBJ1-5; possibly TRBD1 for D (5 bases). V gave up 0 bases and J gave up 7 bases, with 8 bases separating them. Germline loops: CDR1 SGHKS, CDR2 YYEKEE (reference sequence). The CDR3 consists of 13 residues. CDR3 region: CASSLARDQPQHF. The CDR3 DNA reads TGTGCCAGCAGCTTGGCTAGGGACCAGCCCCAGCATTTT.

The chain uses TRBV11-3 and TRBJ2-7; 10 positions match TRBD2. With V trimmed by 0 bases and J by 2 bases, 7 bases remained unmatched. CDR3 size: 17 residues. Germline loops: CDR1 SGHNT, CDR2 YENEEA. CDR3 in DNA: TGTGCCAGCAGCTTAGATAGTCCCACTAGCGGGACCTACGAGCAGTACTTC. It translates to CASSLDSPTSGTYEQYF.

A few counts support this clone. This chain links TRBV5-5 with TRBJ1-5; possibly TRBD1 for D (5 bases). V was pared by 2 bases and J by 5 bases, with 11 bases between. The CDR3 is 14 residues long. Germline V gives CDR1 SGHKS, CDR2 YYEKEE (reference sequence). CDR3: CASSFGQGHQPQHF. CDR3 nucleotides: TGTGCCAGCAGCTTCGGGCAGGGCCATCAGCCCCAGCATTTT. The full variable domain, rest sourced from reference TRBV5-5 and TRBJ1-5, is DAGVTQSPTHLIKTRGQQVTLRCSPISGHKSVSWYQQVLGQGPQFIFQYYEKEERGRGNFPDRFSARQFPNYSSELNVNALLLGDSALYLCASSFGQGHQPQHFGDGTRLSIL.

The CDR3 sequence: CASSVGDEPLGNEQFF. Here the CDR3 DNA reads TGTGCCAGCAGCGTAGGGGACGAACCTCTGGGGAATGAGCAGTTCTTC. J is TRBJ2-1 and V is TRBV9; D may match TRBD1 or TRBD2 (5 bases each). Germline loops: CDR1 SGDLS, CDR2 YYNGEE. The germline V and J ends were trimmed by 0 bases and 7 bases, with 17 bases remaining between them. The CDR3 is made up of 16 amino acids.

This chain joins TRBV30 and TRBJ2-5; TRBD1 matches 7 bases. Germline V gene sequence: CDR1 GTSNPN, CDR2 SVGIG (reference sequence). The ends lost 0 bases at V and 3 bases at J; junction bases unmatched: 1. This CDR3 has 13 amino acids. CDR3 DNA: TGTGCCTGGAGTGTAGGACAGGAAGAGACCCAGTACTTC. Translating it yields CAWSVGQEETQYF.

Comment on this clone: This probably arose from a read error, given a far larger clone one base away. The chain uses TRBV30 and TRBJ2-5, with D maybe TRBD1 (6 bases). V was cut by 6 bases and J by 4 bases, with 15 bases left in between. Germline CDR1 reads GTSNPN; CDR2 reads SVGIG (reference sequence). The CDR3 spans 13 residues. The CDR3 DNA follows: TGTGCCTGTAACAGGGTGTTTGGAGAGACCCAGTACTTC. Its translation is CACNRVFGETQYF.

The V gene is TRBV10-3, the J gene TRBJ1-1; TRBD1 agrees at 10 bases. V shed 4 bases, J shed 5 bases, and the junction held 10 bases outside the gene matches. This CDR3 has 16 residues. Germline V lookup: CDR1 ENHRY, CDR2 SYGVKD. The CDR3 sequence is CAISAGSGTGVTEAFF. For the CDR3, the DNA is TGTGCCATCAGTGCGGGGTCCGGGACAGGGGTAACTGAAGCTTTCTTT.

The CDR3 sequence: CASSTLAGEGGIQYF. The CDR3 DNA reads TGTGCCAGTAGTACACTAGCGGGAGAGGGTGGCATTCAGTACTTC. V usage is TRBV19 and J usage is TRBJ2-4, with 11 bases fitting TRBD2. Looked up from germline, CDR1 is LNHDA and CDR2 is SQIVND (reference sequence). Trimming cost V 4 bases and J 9 bases; bases outside gene matches: 8. The CDR3 covers 15 residues.

This clone was detected only once. V gene TRBV19 combines with J gene TRBJ2-7; no clear D gene. Germline loops: CDR1 LNHDA, CDR2 SQIVND (reference sequence). Trimming left V 0 bases short and J 3 bases short, with 6 bases between. The CDR3 is 13 amino acids. The CDR3 region is CASSIDLNYEQYF. In nucleotides, the CDR3 is TGTGCCAGTAGTATAGATCTGAACTACGAGCAGTACTTC. The full variable domain, completed using reference TRBV19 and TRBJ2-7, is DGGITQSPKYLFRKEGQNVTLSCEQNLNHDAMYWYRQDPGQGLRLIYYSQIVNDFQKGDIAEGYSVSREKKESFPLTVTSAQKNPTAFYLCASSIDLNYEQYFGPGTRLTVT.

This clone came up a few times. The chain has TRBV2 and TRBJ2-3, with 10 bases that match TRBD2. Germline V gene lookup returns CDR1 SNHLY and CDR2 FYNNEI. J lost 0 bases, V lost 6 bases, and 0 bases had no gene match. This CDR3 has 14 amino acids. CDR3 sequence reads: CASRTSGSTDTQYF. The DNA for the CDR3 is TGTGCCAGCAGGACTAGCGGGAGCACAGATACGCAGTATTTT.

This clone was detected only once. The chain links TRBV19 to TRBJ1-2, with 8 bases fitting TRBD1. The V and J ends lost 2 bases and 7 bases, in that order; junction bases with no gene match: 6. The CDR3 contains 14 residues. Germline V CDR1 and CDR2: LNHDA, SQIVND (reference sequence). The CDR3 DNA follows: TGTGCCAGTAGTATAAGGCAGGGGGCGCGTGGCTACACCTTC. Translated: CASSIRQGARGYTF.

The chain uses TRBV5-1 and TRBJ2-6; the D gene is possibly TRBD1 (5 bases). CDR1 and CDR2 (germline): SGHRS, YFSETQ. This CDR3 has 18 amino acids. V was pared by 0 bases and J by 1 base, with 14 bases between. The CDR3 spells CASSLVPGLGSGANVLTF. The CDR3 DNA reads as TGCGCCAGCAGCTTGGTCCCAGGGTTGGGATCTGGGGCCAACGTCCTGACTTTC. The variable domain in full, with the rest retrieved from reference TRBV5-1 and TRBJ2-6, is KAGVTQTPRYLIKTRGQQVTLSCSPISGHRSVSWYQQTPGQGLQFLFEYFSETQRNKGNFPGRFSGRQFSNSRSEMNVSTLELGDSALYLCASSLVPGLGSGANVLTFGAGSRLTVL.

The chain combines TRBV28 with TRBJ2-7, with 7 positions matching TRBD1. The length of the CDR3 is 16 residues. After removal of 4 bases from V and 2 bases from J, the junction contained 11 bases not matched to a gene. Germline V gene data show CDR1 as MDHEN and CDR2 as SYDVKM. This CDR3 reads CASSSPGTVLTYEQYF. The CDR3 bases are TGTGCCAGCAGTTCCCCCGGGACAGTTCTCACCTACGAGCAGTACTTC.

As to this clone: This may arise from a read error, as a much more abundant clone is one base away. V and J are TRBV11-3 and TRBJ2-3; unclear D gene. V lost 5 bases to trimming and J lost 0 bases, with 3 bases between them. CDR3 length: 12 amino acids. The V gene's germline CDR1 is SGHNT and CDR2 YENEEA. The CDR3 spells CASSPSTDTQYF. CDR3 bases: TGTGCCAGCAGCCCTAGCACAGATACGCAGTATTTT.

As to this clone: A far larger clone lies a single base away; this is likely a read error. The chain combines TRBV30 with TRBJ2-5; TRBD2 might be the D (5 bases). TRBJ2-7 explains the end of the DNA better; the J call may be wrong. The CDR3 consists of 13 residues. Germline-derived CDR1 and CDR2 are GTSNPN and SVGIG (reference sequence). The CDR3 DNA reads TGTGCCTTTCGAGGGAGTTCCAACTACGAGCAGTACTTC. Translation gives CAFRGSSNYEQYF.

About this clone: This is likely an artifact of a read error, given a far larger clone one base away. This chain links TRBV7-9 with TRBJ1-1, with D unresolved. The CDR3 length is 13 residues. Germline V gives CDR1 SEHNR, CDR2 FQNEAQ (reference sequence). The CDR3 bases are TGTGCCAGCAGCTTAGGTGTGAACACTGAAACTTTCTTT. It is translated as CASSLGVNTETFF.